Listed here are 21 T cell receptor beta chains from one sample, sequenced in a study of shared clonotypes between healthy human individuals. Libraries were prepared by immunoSEQ multiplex PCR; TCRdb keeps only in-frame clonotypes and omits some of them. The sample has over a million clones, 75% to 85% seen once; the top ten hold around 0.61%. Sequenced input: memory CD4+ T cells from PBMCs. Subset denoted: CD45RA-negative fraction. The receptors come from a man younger than 35 in good health. Some clones in this sample may be carry-over from other donors' samples.

This clone was detected a few times. The chain combines TRBV27 with TRBJ2-1; TRBD2 agrees at 9 bases. Germline values: CDR1 MNHEY, CDR2 SMNVEV (reference sequence). V lost 5 bases, J lost 5 bases, and 16 bases stayed unmatched. There are 18 residues in the CDR3. CDR3 nucleotide sequence: TGTGCCAGCAGTCCATCTACCGGGACTAGCAGGACGAACAATGAGCAGTTCTTC. This encodes CASSPSTGTSRTNNEQFF.

This rearrangement joins TRBV5-1 to TRBJ2-7, with TRBD1 as a possible D gene (6 bases). The CDR3 is made up of 14 amino acids. Germline CDR1 and CDR2: SGHRS and YFSETQ. Trimming took 0 bases from V and 7 from J, leaving 14 bases between them. CDR3 sequence reads: CASSLGAIQGEQYF. DNA of the CDR3: TGCGCCAGCAGCTTGGGAGCAATCCAGGGGGAGCAGTACTTC.

The genes are TRBV10-3 and TRBJ2-5; TRBD2 might be the D (6 bases). V lost 4 bases and J 3 bases, leaving 9 bases between the germline ends. This CDR3 has 13 residues. The germline V gene has CDR1 ENHRY and CDR2 SYGVKD. The CDR3 protein is CAISGGTEETQYF. The CDR3 nucleotides are TGTGCCATCAGTGGAGGGACTGAAGAGACCCAGTACTTC.

The chain uses TRBV27 and TRBJ2-3; 7 positions match TRBD2. This CDR3 is 13 amino acids long. Trimming at V came to 8 bases and at J to 1 base, leaving 3 bases not matched to a gene. Germline V gene lookup returns CDR1 MNHEY and CDR2 SMNVEV (reference sequence). This chain's CDR3 is CASEGRGTDTQYF. For the CDR3, the DNA is TGTGCCAGCGAGGGGAGGGGCACAGATACGCAGTATTTT.

The V gene is TRBV4-1, the J gene TRBJ2-4, with no clear D. V lost 0 bases, J lost 0 bases, and 9 bases lay in between. Per the germline V gene, CDR1 is MGHRA and CDR2 is YSYEKL. This CDR3 has 16 residues. CDR3 loop: CASSQDEARAKNIQYF. The CDR3 nucleotides read TGCGCCAGCAGCCAAGATGAGGCCCGAGCCAAAAACATTCAGTACTTC.

CDR3 coding DNA: TGTGCCATCAGTGCGTCCAGCGGGAACACCTACGAGCAGTACTTC. This sequence encodes CAISASSGNTYEQYF. This chain links TRBV10-3 with TRBJ2-7, with 7 bases fitting TRBD2. The V gene end was trimmed by 4 bases and the J gene end by 2 bases; junction bases not matched to a gene: 8. The CDR3 is 15 amino acids. Germline CDR1 reads ENHRY; CDR2 reads SYGVKD.

J is TRBJ2-1 and V is TRBV7-2, with 14 bases identical to TRBD2. This CDR3 comprises 17 residues. Unmatched junction bases numbered 9, after V lost 6 bases and J lost 5 bases. From germline, CDR1 is SGHTA and CDR2 FQGNSA. The CDR3 region is CASSLVAGLAGDNEQFF. The DNA of the CDR3 is TGTGCCAGCAGTCTAGTAGCGGGACTAGCGGGAGACAATGAGCAGTTCTTC.

CDR3 coding DNA: TGTGCCATCAGTGAGCCTGGACTCCACAATGAGCAGTTCTTC. Protein product: CAISEPGLHNEQFF. This sequence joins TRBV10-3 and TRBJ2-1; possible D gene TRBD2, 5 bases. The CDR3 is 14 amino acids. Trimming shortened V by 2 bases and J by 5 bases, and 10 bases separated the two germline ends. Germline V gene sequence: CDR1 ENHRY, CDR2 SYGVKD.

CDR3 sequence reads: CASSPRDRGPVSYEQYF. CDR3 nucleotide sequence: TGCGCCAGCAGCCCACGGGACAGGGGACCAGTTTCCTACGAGCAGTACTTC. The rearrangement joins TRBV4-1 to TRBJ2-7; 10 bases are a match to TRBD1. The germline gives CDR1 MGHRA, CDR2 YSYEKL. The CDR3 extends over 17 amino acids. V was clipped by 4 bases and J by 1 base; unmatched bases: 10.

A few counts support this clone. This rearrangement joins TRBV7-3 to TRBJ2-5; 7 bases agree with TRBD2. Germline V gene sequence: CDR1 SGHTA, CDR2 FQGTGA. This CDR3 has 17 amino acids. V lost 8 bases to trimming and J lost 2 bases; unmatched junction nucleotides: 17. The CDR3 DNA is TGTGCCAGCTCGAAGAGGGCTAGCGGAGGGGCGCAAGAGACCCAGTACTTC. Its translation is CASSKRASGGAQETQYF. Variable domain in full (rest from reference TRBV7-3 and TRBJ2-5): GAGVSQTPSNKVTEKGKYVELRCDPISGHTALYWYRQSLGQGPEFLIYFQGTGAADDSGLPNDRFFAVRPEGSVSTLKIQRTERGDSAVYLCASSKRASGGAQETQYFGPGTRLLVL.

The rearrangement uses TRBV6-6 and TRBJ2-5; the D gene could be TRBD1 or TRBD2 (5 bases each). With the DNA end fitting TRBJ2-7 better, the J assignment may be wrong. Germline CDR1 is MNHNY and CDR2 is SVGAGI (reference sequence). CDR3 length: 14 residues. Written as DNA, the CDR3 is TGTGCCAGCAGTTACTCTTGGGACCGGAGCGAGCAGTACTTC. This codes for CASSYSWDRSEQYF.

V is TRBV27 and J is TRBJ2-3; 12 bases line up with TRBD2. Germline V gene lookup returns CDR1 MNHEY and CDR2 SMNVEV (reference sequence). Losses at the gene ends were 5 bases for V and 7 bases for J; bases not matched to a gene: 13. This CDR3 comprises 17 residues. This CDR3 reads CASSQGRGLAGRNTQYF. CDR3 nucleotide sequence: TGTGCCAGCAGTCAGGGGCGTGGACTAGCGGGAAGAAATACGCAGTATTTT.

V is TRBV7-8 and J is TRBJ2-7; D ambiguous. The V gene lost 1 base and the J gene lost 7 bases, with 8 bases spanning the gap. CDR3 size: 12 residues. Germline lookup yields CDR1 SGHVS and CDR2 FQNEAQ. The CDR3 region is CASSLGRPEQYF. The CDR3 DNA reads TGTGCCAGCAGCTTAGGTAGGCCGGAGCAGTACTTC.

This clone was seen a handful of times. The V call is TRBV7-9, the J call TRBJ1-2; a possible D gene is TRBD1 (5 bases). The CDR3 totals 12 residues. V shed 5 bases and J shed 8 bases, with 12 bases lying between them. Germline loops: CDR1 SEHNR, CDR2 FQNEAQ (reference sequence). The CDR3 reads CASSRGGVGYTF. The CDR3 DNA sequence: TGTGCCAGCAGCAGGGGTGGCGTCGGCTACACCTTC.

The chain combines TRBV6-1 with TRBJ1-5, with D hard to call. Looked up from germline, CDR1 is MNHNS and CDR2 is SASEGT. The CDR3 contains 13 residues. Trimming took 0 bases from V and 9 from J, leaving 9 bases between them. The CDR3 DNA follows: TGTGCCAGCAGTGAAGCCTATGATGGGCCCCAGCATTTT. Translating it yields CASSEAYDGPQHF.

The J gene is TRBJ2-5, the V gene TRBV4-2; D gene uncertain. This CDR3 has 13 amino acids. With 4 bases removed from V and 4 bases from J, the gap between germline ends came to 10 bases. CDR1 and CDR2 (germline): LGHNA, YNFKEQ. CDR3 DNA: TGTGCCAGCAGCCTAGTAGGCCCAGAGACCCAGTACTTC. Translation gives CASSLVGPETQYF.

The rearrangement links TRBV11-3 to TRBJ1-2; D perhaps matches TRBD1 (5 bases). V dropped 3 bases and J dropped 8 bases, with 25 bases sitting between them. The CDR3 length is 17 residues. Germline V gene sequence: CDR1 SGHNT, CDR2 YENEEA. CDR3 sequence: CASSFPTPPRRVGGYTF. For the CDR3, the DNA is TGTGCCAGCAGCTTCCCCACACCTCCCCGCAGGGTTGGGGGCTACACCTTC. The full variable domain, its missing parts supplied by reference TRBV11-3 and TRBJ1-2, is EAGVVQSPRYKIIEKKQPVAFWCNPISGHNTLYWYLQNLGQGPELLIRYENEEAVDDSQLPKDRFSAERLKGVDSTLKIQPAELGDSAVYLCASSFPTPPRRVGGYTFGSGTRLTVV.

This chain uses TRBV6-1 with TRBJ1-5; a possible D gene is TRBD1 (6 bases). CDR3 length: 13 residues. Germline lookup yields CDR1 MNHNS and CDR2 SASEGT. CDR3 region: CAIARDINQPQHF. The CDR3 nucleotides are TGTGCAATCGCCCGGGACATCAATCAGCCCCAGCATTTT.

V and J are TRBV28 and TRBJ2-1; 13 positions match TRBD2. This CDR3 region has 13 residues. The V segment lost 9 bases and the J segment 7 bases; nucleotides outside the gene matches: 3. From germline, CDR1 is MDHEN and CDR2 SYDVKM. The CDR3 here is CASETSGRNEQFF. CDR3 nucleotides: TGTGCCAGTGAGACTAGCGGGAGGAATGAGCAGTTCTTC.

This rearrangement joins TRBV10-3 to TRBJ2-1; tentatively, D is TRBD1 or TRBD2 (5 bases each). The CDR3 covers 15 residues. V was clipped by 3 bases and J by 9 bases, with 18 bases between them. Germline V gene data show CDR1 as ENHRY and CDR2 as SYGVKD. CDR3 sequence: CAISESGRPGGEQFF. The CDR3, as DNA: TGTGCCATCAGTGAATCGGGACGTCCTGGGGGTGAGCAGTTCTTC.

This clone has a single count. For the CDR3, the DNA is TGCAGCGTTGTCATGGGACAGGGGGGAAATGAGCAGTTCTTC. This encodes CSVVMGQGGNEQFF. The chain uses TRBV29-1 and TRBJ2-1, with 11 positions matching TRBD1. The length of the CDR3 is 14 residues. Per the germline V gene, CDR1 is SQVTM and CDR2 is ANQGSEA. With V trimmed by 4 bases and J by 7 bases, 6 bases remained unmatched.